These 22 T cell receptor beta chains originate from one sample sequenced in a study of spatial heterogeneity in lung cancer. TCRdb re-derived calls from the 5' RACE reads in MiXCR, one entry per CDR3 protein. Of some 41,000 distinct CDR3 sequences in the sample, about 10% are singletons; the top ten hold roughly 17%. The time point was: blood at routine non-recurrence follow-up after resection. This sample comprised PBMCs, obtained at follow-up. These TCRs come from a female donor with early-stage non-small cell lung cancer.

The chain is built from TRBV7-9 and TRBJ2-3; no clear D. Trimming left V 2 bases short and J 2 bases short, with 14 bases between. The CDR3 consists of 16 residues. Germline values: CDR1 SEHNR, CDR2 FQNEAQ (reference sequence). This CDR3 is CASSLLDGRVTDTQYF. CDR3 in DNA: TGTGCCAGCAGCTTACTGGACGGTAGGGTCACAGATACGCAGTATTTT.

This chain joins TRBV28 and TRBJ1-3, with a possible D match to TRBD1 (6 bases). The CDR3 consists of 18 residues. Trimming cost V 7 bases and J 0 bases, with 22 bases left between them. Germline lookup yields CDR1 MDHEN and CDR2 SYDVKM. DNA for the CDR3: TGTGCCAGCAACCTAGCTCCGGACAGCGACTACTCTGGAAACACCATATATTTT. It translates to CASNLAPDSDYSGNTIYF.

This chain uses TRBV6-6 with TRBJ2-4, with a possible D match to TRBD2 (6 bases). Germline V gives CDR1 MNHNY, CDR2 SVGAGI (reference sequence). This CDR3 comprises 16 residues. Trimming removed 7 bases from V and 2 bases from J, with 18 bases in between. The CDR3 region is CASKDPSGLPKNIQYF. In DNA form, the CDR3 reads TGTGCCAGCAAGGATCCCTCGGGACTTCCCAAAAACATTCAGTACTTC.

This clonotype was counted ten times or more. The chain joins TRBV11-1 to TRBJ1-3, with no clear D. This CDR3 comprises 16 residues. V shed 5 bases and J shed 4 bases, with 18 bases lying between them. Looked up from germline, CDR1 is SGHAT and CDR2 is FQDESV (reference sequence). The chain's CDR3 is CASSPSSGMKGNTIYF. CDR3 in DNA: TGTGCCAGCAGCCCTTCGTCGGGGATGAAAGGAAACACCATATATTTT.

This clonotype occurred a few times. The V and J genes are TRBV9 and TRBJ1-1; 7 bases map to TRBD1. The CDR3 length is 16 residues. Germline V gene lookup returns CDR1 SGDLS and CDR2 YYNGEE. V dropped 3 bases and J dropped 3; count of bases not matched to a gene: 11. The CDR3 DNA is TGTGCCAGCAGCGGAACCCCCGACAGGGCGGACACTGAAGCTTTCTTT. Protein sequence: CASSGTPDRADTEAFF.

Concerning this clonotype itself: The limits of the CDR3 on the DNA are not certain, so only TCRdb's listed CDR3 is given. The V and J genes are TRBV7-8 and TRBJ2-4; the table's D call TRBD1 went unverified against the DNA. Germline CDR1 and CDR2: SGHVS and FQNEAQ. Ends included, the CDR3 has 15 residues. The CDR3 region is CASILGPGGKNIQYF.

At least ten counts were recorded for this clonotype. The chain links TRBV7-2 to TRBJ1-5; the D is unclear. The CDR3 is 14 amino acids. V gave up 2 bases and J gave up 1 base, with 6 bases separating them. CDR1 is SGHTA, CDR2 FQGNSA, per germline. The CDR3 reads CASSLMGSNQPQHF. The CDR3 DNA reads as TGTGCCAGCAGCTTAATGGGAAGCAATCAGCCCCAGCATTTT.

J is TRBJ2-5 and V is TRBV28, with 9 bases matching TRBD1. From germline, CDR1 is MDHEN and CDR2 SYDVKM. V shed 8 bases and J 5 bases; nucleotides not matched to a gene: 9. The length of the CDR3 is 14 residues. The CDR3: CASVRDRVGETQYF. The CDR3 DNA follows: TGTGCCAGCGTACGGGACAGGGTAGGGGAGACCCAGTACTTC.

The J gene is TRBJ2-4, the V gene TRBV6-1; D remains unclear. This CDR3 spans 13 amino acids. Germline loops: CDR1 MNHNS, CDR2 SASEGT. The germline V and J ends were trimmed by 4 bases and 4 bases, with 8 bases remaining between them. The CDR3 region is CASSVTQKNIQYF. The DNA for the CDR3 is TGTGCCAGCAGTGTGACCCAGAAAAACATTCAGTACTTC.

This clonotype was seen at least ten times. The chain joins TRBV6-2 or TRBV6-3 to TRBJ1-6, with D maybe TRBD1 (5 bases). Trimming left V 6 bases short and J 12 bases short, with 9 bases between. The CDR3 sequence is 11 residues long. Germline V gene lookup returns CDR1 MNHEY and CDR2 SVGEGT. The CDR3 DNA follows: TGTGCCAGCAGCCAGGGTCTACCCCTCCACTTT. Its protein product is CASSQGLPLHF.

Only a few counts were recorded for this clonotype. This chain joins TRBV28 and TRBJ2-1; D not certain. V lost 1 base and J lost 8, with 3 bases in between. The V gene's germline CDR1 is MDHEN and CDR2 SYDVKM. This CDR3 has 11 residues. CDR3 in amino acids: CASSLSYEQFF. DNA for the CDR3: TGTGCCAGCAGTTTATCCTATGAGCAGTTCTTC.

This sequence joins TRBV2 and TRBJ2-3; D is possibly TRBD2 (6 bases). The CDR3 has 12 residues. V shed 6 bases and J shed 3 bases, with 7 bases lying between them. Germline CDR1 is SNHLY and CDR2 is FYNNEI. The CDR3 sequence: CASRGGTDTQYF. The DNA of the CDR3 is TGTGCCAGCAGGGGGGGTACAGATACGCAGTATTTT.

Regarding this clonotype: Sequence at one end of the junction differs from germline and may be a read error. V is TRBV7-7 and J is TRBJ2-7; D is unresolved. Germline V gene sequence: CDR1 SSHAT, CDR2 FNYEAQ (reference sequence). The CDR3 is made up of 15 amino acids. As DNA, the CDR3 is TGTGCTAGCAGCTTATGGGGTCCCGAATCCTACGAGCAGTACTTC. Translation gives CASSLWGPESYEQYF.

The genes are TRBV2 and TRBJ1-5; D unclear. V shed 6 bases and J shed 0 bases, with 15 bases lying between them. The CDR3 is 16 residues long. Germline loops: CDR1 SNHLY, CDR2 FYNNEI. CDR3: CASSRQEIYSNQPQHF. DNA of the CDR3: TGTGCCAGCAGCAGGCAGGAAATTTATAGCAATCAGCCCCAGCATTTT.

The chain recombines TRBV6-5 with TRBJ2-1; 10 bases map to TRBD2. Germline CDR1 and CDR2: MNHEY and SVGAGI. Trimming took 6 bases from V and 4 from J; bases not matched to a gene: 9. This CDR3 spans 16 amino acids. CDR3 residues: CASSQARTSGYNEQFF. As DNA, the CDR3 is TGTGCCAGCAGCCAGGCCCGGACTAGCGGTTACAATGAGCAGTTCTTC.

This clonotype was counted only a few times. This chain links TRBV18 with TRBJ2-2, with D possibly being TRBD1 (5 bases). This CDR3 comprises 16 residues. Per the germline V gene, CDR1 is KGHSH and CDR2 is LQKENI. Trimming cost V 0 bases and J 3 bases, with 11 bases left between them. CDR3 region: CASSPPKGPDTGELFF. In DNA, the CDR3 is TGTGCCAGCTCACCACCGAAGGGGCCGGACACCGGGGAGCTGTTTTTT.

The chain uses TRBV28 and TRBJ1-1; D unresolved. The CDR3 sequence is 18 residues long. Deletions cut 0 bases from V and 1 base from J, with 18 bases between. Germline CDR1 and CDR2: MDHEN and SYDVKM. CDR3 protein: CASSLWIGRKEQNTEAFF. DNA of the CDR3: TGTGCCAGCAGTTTATGGATCGGGAGGAAGGAGCAGAACACTGAAGCTTTCTTT.

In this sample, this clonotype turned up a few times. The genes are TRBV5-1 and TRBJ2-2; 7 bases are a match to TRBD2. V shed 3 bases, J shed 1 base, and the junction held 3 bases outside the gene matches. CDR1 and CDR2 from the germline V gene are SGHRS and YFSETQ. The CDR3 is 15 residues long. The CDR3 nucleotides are TGCGCCAGCAGCTACGGGACTAAGAACACCGGGGAGCTGTTTTTT. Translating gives CASSYGTKNTGELFF. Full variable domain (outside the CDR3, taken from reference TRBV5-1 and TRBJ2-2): KAGVTQTPRYLIKTRGQQVTLSCSPISGHRSVSWYQQTPGQGLQFLFEYFSETQRNKGNFPGRFSGRQFSNSRSEMNVSTLELGDSALYLCASSYGTKNTGELFFGEGSRLTVL.

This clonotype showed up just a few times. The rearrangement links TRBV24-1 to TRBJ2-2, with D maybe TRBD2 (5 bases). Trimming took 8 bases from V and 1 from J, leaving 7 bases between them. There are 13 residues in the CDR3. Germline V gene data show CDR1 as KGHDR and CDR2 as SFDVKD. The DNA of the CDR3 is TGTGCCACCACCGGGGTGAACACCGGGGAGCTGTTTTTT. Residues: CATTGVNTGELFF.

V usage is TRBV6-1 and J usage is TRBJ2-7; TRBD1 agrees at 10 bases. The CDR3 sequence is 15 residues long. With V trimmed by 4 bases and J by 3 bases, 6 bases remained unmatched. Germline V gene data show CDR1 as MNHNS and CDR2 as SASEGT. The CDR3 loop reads CASSAGQGSIYEQYF. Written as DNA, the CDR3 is TGTGCCAGCAGTGCGGGACAGGGGTCGATCTACGAGCAGTACTTC.

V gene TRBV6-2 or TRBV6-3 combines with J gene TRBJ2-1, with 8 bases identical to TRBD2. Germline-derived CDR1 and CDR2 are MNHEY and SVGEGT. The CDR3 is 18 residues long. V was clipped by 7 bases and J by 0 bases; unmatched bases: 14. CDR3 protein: CASTPRSSGGSSYNEQFF. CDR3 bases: TGTGCCAGCACCCCAAGGTCCAGCGGGGGAAGCTCCTACAATGAGCAGTTCTTC.

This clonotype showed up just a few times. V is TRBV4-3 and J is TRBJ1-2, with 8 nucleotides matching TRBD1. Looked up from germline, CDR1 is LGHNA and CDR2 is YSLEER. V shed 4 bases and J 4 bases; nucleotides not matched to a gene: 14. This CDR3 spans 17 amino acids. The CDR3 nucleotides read TGCGCCAGCAGCCCTTCCGGGGGGACAGGATCCTTCTATGGCTACACCTTC. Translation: CASSPSGGTGSFYGYTF.